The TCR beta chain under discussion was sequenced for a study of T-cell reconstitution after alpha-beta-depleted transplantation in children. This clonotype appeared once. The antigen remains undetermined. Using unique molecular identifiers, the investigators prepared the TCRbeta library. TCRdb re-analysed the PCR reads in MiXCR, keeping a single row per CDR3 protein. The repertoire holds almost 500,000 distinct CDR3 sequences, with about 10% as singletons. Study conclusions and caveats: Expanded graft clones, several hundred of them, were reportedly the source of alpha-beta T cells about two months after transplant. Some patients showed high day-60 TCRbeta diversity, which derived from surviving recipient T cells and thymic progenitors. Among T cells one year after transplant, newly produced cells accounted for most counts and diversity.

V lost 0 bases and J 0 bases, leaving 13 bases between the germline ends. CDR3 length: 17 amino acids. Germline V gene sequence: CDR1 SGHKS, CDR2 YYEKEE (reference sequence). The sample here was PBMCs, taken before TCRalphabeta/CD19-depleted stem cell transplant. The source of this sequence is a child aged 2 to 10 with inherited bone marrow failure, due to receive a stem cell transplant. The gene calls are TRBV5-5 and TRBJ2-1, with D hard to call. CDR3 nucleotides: TGTGCCAGCAGCTTGGTTGGGCCAGATCCCTCCTACAATGAGCAGTTCTTC. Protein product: CASSLVGPDPSYNEQFF.